Below, 2 T cell receptor beta chains from the same sample are listed, as sequenced in a study of blood T cell repertoires in COVID-19. The repertoire was sequenced with immunoSEQ multiplex PCR; TCRdb's copy has only in-frame clones and lacks some. The sample consists of 250,000 or so clones, more than 75% of them appearing once. Material for sequencing was PBMCs or T cells enriched from blood (not recorded which). Receptors originate from a woman younger than 35 who had recovered from COVID-19.

This clone was picked up a small number of times. The V gene is TRBV5-8, the J gene TRBJ2-2, with TRBD1 matching 7 bases. Trimming took 5 bases from V and 5 from J; bases not matched to a gene: 12. The CDR3 runs 16 residues. The germline V gene has CDR1 SGHTS and CDR2 YDEGEE. This CDR3 is CASREFRQGVTGELFF. The CDR3 bases are TGTGCCAGCAGAGAATTTAGACAGGGAGTAACCGGGGAGCTGTTTTTT.

The chain combines TRBV7-8 with TRBJ2-1, with 8 bases that match TRBD1. This CDR3 spans 17 amino acids. V shed 5 bases and J 5 bases; nucleotides not matched to a gene: 14. From germline, CDR1 is SGHVS and CDR2 FQNEAQ. The CDR3 bases are TGTGCCAGCAGCCCATATTGGGACAGGCTCCGCAACAATGAGCAGTTCTTC. Encoded protein: CASSPYWDRLRNNEQFF.